This is a list of T cell receptor beta chains from one sample in a study of T cells expressing NK-cell markers. From the 5' RACE reads, TCRdb lists one entry per CDR3 protein and no DNA. The listing contains 400,000 or so distinct CDR3 sequences. The specimen sequenced was blood T cells: a sorted CD56 or NKG2C T cell subset, CD4+ or CD8+ T cells, or bulk PBMC T cells (not recorded which). All receptors come from a woman aged 45-59 years in good health. Each CDR3 is given with its conserved first and last residue. Each record gives: J gene, V gene, CDR3 protein.

j_call: TRBJ2-2; v_call: TRBV5-1; cdr3_aa: CASSHVAGTGELFF
j_call: TRBJ2-7; v_call: TRBV20-1; cdr3_aa: CSASPLADHHYEQYF
j_call: TRBJ2-3; v_call: TRBV10-3; cdr3_aa: CAIRPGSGDTQYF
j_call: TRBJ1-3; v_call: TRBV14; cdr3_aa: CASSQTLSGNTIYF
j_call: TRBJ1-3; v_call: TRBV14; cdr3_aa: CASSPWTGGAGNTIYF
j_call: TRBJ1-2; v_call: TRBV3-1; cdr3_aa: CASSQVLWQGAPGYTF
j_call: TRBJ2-3; v_call: TRBV10-2; cdr3_aa: CASTWADTQYF
j_call: TRBJ1-6; v_call: TRBV5-1; cdr3_aa: CASSLQSSYNSPLHF
j_call: TRBJ1-5; v_call: TRBV2; cdr3_aa: CASSDQGGNQPQHF
j_call: TRBJ2-1; v_call: TRBV14; cdr3_aa: CASSHPRTGGRPLNEQFF
j_call: TRBJ2-1; v_call: TRBV7-8; cdr3_aa: CASSPLTSGGGYPEQFF
j_call: TRBJ1-3; v_call: TRBV5-1; cdr3_aa: CASTERPSGNTIYF
j_call: TRBJ2-2; v_call: TRBV5-1; cdr3_aa: CASSSLGSNTGELFF
j_call: TRBJ2-7; v_call: TRBV25-1; cdr3_aa: CASSIAGGNEQYF
j_call: TRBJ2-1; v_call: TRBV12-3/TRBV12-4; cdr3_aa: CASSQTGRDDEQFF
j_call: TRBJ2-1; v_call: TRBV5-1; cdr3_aa: CASSLGVRGRGPNEQFF
j_call: TRBJ1-1; v_call: TRBV5-1; cdr3_aa: CASSQSGSKNTEAFF
j_call: TRBJ2-2; v_call: TRBV7-6; cdr3_aa: CASSWAGNTGELFF
j_call: TRBJ1-5; v_call: TRBV5-1; cdr3_aa: CASSFGLSNQPQHF
j_call: TRBJ1-1; v_call: TRBV12-3/TRBV12-4; cdr3_aa: CASSRLNRDEAFF
j_call: TRBJ1-2; v_call: TRBV5-1; cdr3_aa: CASSTSVANPYGYTF
j_call: TRBJ2-3; v_call: TRBV24-1; cdr3_aa: CATSDPFGAGGFTDTQYF
j_call: TRBJ2-7; v_call: TRBV7-6; cdr3_aa: CASSSSFSYEQYF
j_call: TRBJ2-1; v_call: TRBV2; cdr3_aa: CASSDPGSTRNNEQFF
j_call: TRBJ2-3; v_call: TRBV21-1; cdr3_aa: CASTFSSTGVVDTQYF
j_call: TRBJ2-2; v_call: TRBV2; cdr3_aa: CASKLGTGDTGELFF
j_call: TRBJ2-3; v_call: TRBV21-1; cdr3_aa: CASIGFADTQYF
j_call: TRBJ1-4; v_call: TRBV7-6; cdr3_aa: CASSATGNSRISRDEKLFF
j_call: TRBJ2-1; v_call: TRBV29-1; cdr3_aa: CSVRTGEREQFF
j_call: TRBJ2-7; v_call: TRBV12-3/TRBV12-4; cdr3_aa: CASSLRGPLYEQYF
j_call: TRBJ2-5; v_call: TRBV28; cdr3_aa: CASSLVGLAGTETQYF
j_call: TRBJ2-2; v_call: TRBV5-1; cdr3_aa: CASSFTPLGSGSDTGELFF
j_call: TRBJ2-5; v_call: TRBV6-2/TRBV6-3; cdr3_aa: CASSPQRRTQYF
j_call: TRBJ2-1; v_call: TRBV11-1; cdr3_aa: CASRNLAGAREQFF
j_call: TRBJ2-1; v_call: TRBV19; cdr3_aa: CASSRRGASGSWNEQFF
j_call: TRBJ2-1; v_call: TRBV20-1; cdr3_aa: CSARAPGVSYNEQFF
j_call: TRBJ2-7; v_call: TRBV12-3/TRBV12-4; cdr3_aa: CASSLKGDSEQYF
j_call: TRBJ2-1; v_call: TRBV11-1; cdr3_aa: CASSLVGLASGNTYNEQFF
j_call: TRBJ2-3; v_call: TRBV10-3; cdr3_aa: CATSDLGGRTDTQYF
j_call: TRBJ1-5; v_call: TRBV7-2; cdr3_aa: CASSLDLWGSEPQHF
j_call: TRBJ2-7; v_call: TRBV4-1; cdr3_aa: CASSPTSSSYEQYF
j_call: TRBJ2-4; v_call: TRBV12-3/TRBV12-4; cdr3_aa: CASSVAGTVAKNIQYF
j_call: TRBJ1-1; v_call: TRBV4-1; cdr3_aa: CASSQVGTKNTEAFF
j_call: TRBJ2-6; v_call: TRBV12-3/TRBV12-4; cdr3_aa: CASSFRPSVSGANVLTF
j_call: TRBJ1-2; v_call: TRBV5-1; cdr3_aa: CASSLVPGWYGYTF
j_call: TRBJ2-1; v_call: TRBV11-2; cdr3_aa: CASGTRRRNEQFF
j_call: TRBJ2-1; v_call: TRBV20-1; cdr3_aa: CSARNKPGQATYNEQFF
j_call: TRBJ2-3; v_call: TRBV6-5; cdr3_aa: CASSYDERGTQYF
j_call: TRBJ1-2; v_call: TRBV6-6; cdr3_aa: CASSHGDRLNYGYTF
j_call: TRBJ2-1; v_call: TRBV9; cdr3_aa: CASSVRTGVGYNEQFF
j_call: TRBJ2-1; v_call: TRBV9; cdr3_aa: CASSELRTSGSHEQFF
j_call: TRBJ1-2; v_call: TRBV11-3; cdr3_aa: CASSSQAGYGYTF
j_call: TRBJ2-1; v_call: TRBV10-2; cdr3_aa: CASSVPQKTSAKPEGNEQFF
j_call: TRBJ2-1; v_call: TRBV9; cdr3_aa: CASSASYNEQFF
j_call: TRBJ2-5; v_call: TRBV10-3; cdr3_aa: CAISWTSLGKTQYF
j_call: TRBJ1-2; v_call: TRBV5-1; cdr3_aa: CASSAPDRVGYTF
j_call: TRBJ2-1; v_call: TRBV7-9; cdr3_aa: CASSSRETGFGRRDYNEQFF